This T cell receptor (beta chain) stems from a study of blood T cell repertoires in COVID-19. V trimming: 6 bases; J trimming: 3 bases; junction bases outside the gene matches: 7. The CDR3 covers 15 residues. CDR1 is MNHEY, CDR2 SVGAGI, per germline. Assay: immunoSEQ multiplex PCR; the TCRdb copy retains only in-frame clones and omits some. The sample has 470,000 or so clones; 87% are singletons. This chain connects TRBV6-5 to TRBJ1-1, with 10 bases aligning to TRBD1. The sequenced sample consisted of PBMCs or T cells enriched from blood (not recorded which). The TCR sequence derives from a woman in her late teens or twenties with acute COVID-19. CDR3 region: CASRRDRGSDTEAFF. The CDR3 DNA is TGTGCCAGCAGACGGGACAGGGGTTCGGACACTGAAGCTTTCTTT.